Following are 8 T cell receptor beta chains from one sample sequenced in a study of OX40 agonist ivuxolimab in advanced cancers. Sequenced by immunoSEQ multiplex PCR; TCRdb stores in-frame clones only, minus some. The sample lists some 100,000 clones, under 95% occurring once. The source was CD4+ or CD8+ T cells sorted from blood, collected in a trial of the OX40 agonist ivuxolimab. These TCRs come from an adult with an advanced solid tumor such as melanoma, head and neck, liver or kidney cancer.

The chain carries TRBV4-1 and TRBJ1-1, with a possible D match to TRBD1 (5 bases). Germline loops: CDR1 MGHRA, CDR2 YSYEKL. Trimming took off 2 bases at V and 7 bases at J, with 14 bases between the two ends. This CDR3 has 14 amino acids. The CDR3 region has the DNA TGCGCCAGCAGCCAATCGATAGCAGGGTATGAAGCTTTCTTT. It translates to CASSQSIAGYEAFF.

The chain uses TRBV7-8 and TRBJ2-7; 7 nucleotides line up with TRBD1. The junction had 6 bases not matched to a gene; V was cut back by 4 bases and J by 0 bases. The CDR3 runs to 15 residues. Germline CDR1 is SGHVS and CDR2 is FQNEAQ. CDR3: CASSSYRQGSYEQYF. CDR3 sequence (DNA): TGTGCCAGCAGCTCCTACCGACAGGGCTCCTACGAGCAGTACTTC.

V gene TRBV6-5 combines with J gene TRBJ2-7, with a weak D call TRBD1 (5 bases). Germline V CDR1 and CDR2: MNHEY, SVGAGI. The ends were cut back, 0 bases at V and 0 bases at J, with 9 bases in the middle. This CDR3 region has 15 residues. Written as DNA, the CDR3 is TGTGCCAGCAGTTACTCAAAGGGGCCCTCCTACGAGCAGTACTTC. This sequence encodes CASSYSKGPSYEQYF.

The chain is built from TRBV7-8 and TRBJ2-3; D is uncertain. The CDR3 totals 14 residues. Germline CDR1 SGHVS, CDR2 FQNEAQ. V was trimmed by 5 bases and J by 7 bases, leaving 16 bases between them. The CDR3 DNA follows: TGTGCCAGCAGCCTACGATCCGTTTCGAATACGCAGTATTTT. Translated: CASSLRSVSNTQYF. Combining the CDR3 with reference TRBV7-8 and TRBJ2-3 gives the whole variable domain GAGVSQSPRYKVAKRGQDVALRCDPISGHVSLFWYQQALGQGPEFLTYFQNEAQLDKSGLPSDRFFAERPEGSVSTLKIQRTQQEDSAVYLCASSLRSVSNTQYFGPGTRLTVL.

J is TRBJ2-7 and V is TRBV15, with TRBD1 identical over 8 bases. The CDR3 runs to 13 residues. CDR1 LNHNV and CDR2 YYDKDF come from the germline V gene (reference sequence). Trimming removed 5 bases from V and 7 bases from J; junction bases left unmatched: 7. For the CDR3, the DNA is TGTGCCACCAGCGCCGACAGGGGTGGGGAGCAGTACTTC. Residues: CATSADRGGEQYF.

The count of this clone is one. This rearrangement joins TRBV5-6 to TRBJ2-7; D remains unclear. CDR3 length equals 12 residues. CDR1 is SGHDT and CDR2 is YYEEEE in the germline V gene. Trimming stripped 0 bases from V and 3 bases from J, with 4 bases between. This CDR3 reads CASSLVNYEQYF. The DNA for the CDR3 is TGTGCCAGCAGCTTGGTAAACTACGAGCAGTACTTC.

This clone was observed once. V gene TRBV7-6 combines with J gene TRBJ2-5; 11 nucleotides align to TRBD2. Germline V gene data show CDR1 as SGHVS and CDR2 as FNYEAQ. V gave up 3 bases and J gave up 1 base; unmatched junction bases: 4. CDR3 length equals 16 residues. CDR3 DNA sequence: TGTGCCAGCAGCTTCGATGGGACTAGCGGCCAAGAGACCCAGTACTTC. Its translation: CASSFDGTSGQETQYF.

The chain recombines TRBV27 with TRBJ1-2, with a possible D match to TRBD1 (6 bases). V gave up 8 bases and J gave up 0 bases, with 19 bases separating them. The CDR3 is 16 amino acids. CDR1 is MNHEY and CDR2 is SMNVEV in the germline V gene (reference sequence). CDR3 DNA: TGTGCCAGCTGGGGGCGGAAAACACCCACTAACTATGGCTACACCTTC. Amino acids: CASWGRKTPTNYGYTF.